Listed below are T cell receptor beta chains from one sample, sequenced in a study of T cell changes during pregnancy in multiple sclerosis. This table comes from immunoSEQ multiplex PCR, and its TCRdb copy is limited to in-frame clones, with some not included. The sample holds tens of thousands of clones, about 90% seen once. Sequencing used peripheral blood, obtained in the first trimester of pregnancy. The receptors were sampled from a female donor with multiple sclerosis, enrolled in a pregnancy study. CDR3s include the opening cysteine and the closing phenylalanine or tryptophan. The order of the fields is D gene, clone size, V gene, J gene, CDR3 protein, CDR3 DNA. D genes are given only for firm matches. For some rows the clone size is stated as once, few or many, or as a class when expanded; others skip it.

TRBD2	-	TRBV6-6	TRBJ2-7	CASSYDPGGPYEQYF	TGTGCCAGCAGTTACGATCCGGGAGGGCCATACGAGCAGTACTTC
TRBD2	-	TRBV10-3	TRBJ2-3	CAISQTSGSGDTQYF	TGTGCCATCAGCCAAACTAGCGGGAGCGGGGATACGCAGTATTTT
TRBD2	once	TRBV7-9	TRBJ2-7	CASSPAGGSGRYEQYF	TGTGCCAGCAGCCCCGCCGGAGGAAGCGGGAGATACGAGCAGTACTTC
TRBD2	-	TRBV19	TRBJ2-7	CASSKTSGRLGEQYF	TGTGCCAGTAGTAAGACTAGCGGGAGGCTAGGCGAGCAGTACTTC
TRBD1	-	TRBV4-2	TRBJ1-6	CASSQDPTGVNSPLHF	TGTGCCAGCAGCCAAGATCCGACAGGGGTTAATTCACCCCTCCACTTT
-	-	TRBV6-1	TRBJ2-1	CASTPSGQRYNEQFF	TGTGCCAGCACCCCCAGCGGCCAAAGATACAATGAGCAGTTCTTC
TRBD2	-	TRBV29-1	TRBJ2-7	CSVLGLLYEQYF	TGCAGCGTTCTGGGACTACTCTACGAGCAGTACTTC
-	-	TRBV9	TRBJ1-1	CASSVATGFNTEAFF	TGTGCCAGCAGCGTAGCTACGGGATTTAACACTGAAGCTTTCTTT
TRBD1	-	TRBV29-1	TRBJ2-7	CSVESGGVLSYEQYF	TGCAGCGTTGAATCAGGGGGAGTATTATCCTACGAGCAGTACTTC
TRBD1	-	TRBV27	TRBJ2-7	CASSLQGRAYEQYF	TGTGCCAGCAGTCTACAGGGGCGAGCCTACGAGCAGTACTTC
TRBD1	-	TRBV13	TRBJ1-3	CASSTTGGGNTIYF	TGTGCCAGCAGCACTACAGGGGGAGGAAACACCATATATTTT
TRBD1	-	TRBV7-2	TRBJ1-4	CASSLKRTGAEKLFF	TGTGCCAGCAGCTTAAAGCGGACAGGGGCTGAAAAACTGTTTTTT
-	-	TRBV7-9	TRBJ2-7	CASSLVGQSYEQYF	TGTGCCAGCAGCTTAGTTGGCCAGTCCTACGAGCAGTACTTC
-	-	TRBV6-1	TRBJ1-2	CASSEDRFYGYTF	TGTGCCAGCAGTGAAGACAGATTCTATGGCTACACCTTC
-	-	TRBV7-9	TRBJ2-1	CASSPRLGQFF	TGTGCCAGCAGCCCGCGTCTTGGGCAGTTCTTC
-	-	TRBV5-1	TRBJ1-4	CASSLEVQEALFF	TGCGCCAGCAGCTTGGAAGTTCAGGAGGCACTGTTTTTT
-	-	TRBV7-6	TRBJ2-1	CASSLGAEHLYNEQFF	TGTGCCAGCAGCTTAGGAGCGGAGCACCTCTACAATGAGCAGTTCTTC
-	-	TRBV7-2	TRBJ2-7	CASSRTTQTYEQYF	TGTGCCAGCAGCCGCACGACACAGACCTACGAGCAGTACTTC
-	-	TRBV7-3	TRBJ2-3	CASSTSFGTDTQYF	TGTGCCAGCAGTACTAGCTTTGGCACAGATACGCAGTATTTT
TRBD1	-	TRBV11-2	TRBJ2-7	CASSPRQGTTLSYEQYF	TGTGCCAGCAGCCCCCGACAGGGAACAACGCTCTCCTACGAGCAGTACTTC
-	-	TRBV6-6	TRBJ2-1	CASLRTPLENEQFF	TGTGCCAGCCTACGGACACCCCTCGAGAATGAGCAGTTCTTC
-	-	TRBV7-8	TRBJ2-3	CASSTKPSGDTQYF	TGTGCCAGCAGCACGAAACCCTCAGGAGATACGCAGTATTTT
-	-	TRBV6-6	TRBJ2-7	CASSGLGIYEQYF	TGTGCCAGCAGTGGACTCGGAATCTACGAGCAGTACTTC
-	-	TRBV7-9	TRBJ2-5	CASSPRQQETQYF	TGTGCCAGCAGCCCTAGACAGCAAGAGACCCAGTACTTC
TRBD2	-	TRBV4-3	TRBJ2-1	CASSQTHGTTREQFF	TGCGCCAGCAGCCAAACCCACGGGACTACCCGTGAGCAGTTCTTC
-	once	TRBV27	TRBJ1-1	CASSRTVNTEAFF	TGTGCCAGCAGCCGGACAGTGAACACTGAAGCTTTCTTT
-	-	TRBV7-2	TRBJ2-1	CASSLDAGARSGEQFF	TGTGCCAGCAGCTTAGATGCAGGGGCTAGGTCGGGGGAGCAGTTCTTC
TRBD2	-	TRBV29-1	TRBJ2-3	CSGRGGSTDTQYF	TGCAGCGGCCGCGGGGGAAGCACAGATACGCAGTATTTT
TRBD1	-	TRBV6-6	TRBJ1-5	CASSHDRGSNQPQHF	TGTGCCAGCAGTCACGACAGGGGCAGCAATCAGCCCCAGCATTTT
TRBD1	-	TRBV5-4	TRBJ2-7	CASSDRGYEQYF	TGTGCCAGCAGTGACAGGGGGTACGAGCAGTACTTC
-	-	TRBV5-8	TRBJ2-2	CASSLEGDPRTGELFF	TGTGCCAGCAGCTTGGAAGGGGATCCGAGAACCGGGGAGCTGTTTTTT
TRBD1	once	TRBV28	TRBJ1-2	CASEGTGVYGYTF	TGTGCCAGCGAAGGGACAGGAGTCTATGGCTACACCTTC
TRBD2	-	TRBV28	TRBJ2-2	CASSLTSENTGELFF	TGTGCCAGCAGTTTAACTAGCGAGAACACCGGGGAGCTGTTTTTT
TRBD2	-	TRBV9	TRBJ2-7	CASSSKLSGSKLSEQYF	TGTGCCAGCAGCTCCAAACTGAGCGGGAGCAAGTTGTCCGAGCAGTACTTC
TRBD1	-	TRBV5-1	TRBJ2-1	CASSLNTGGYNEQFF	TGCGCCAGCAGCTTGAATACAGGGGGCTACAATGAGCAGTTCTTC
TRBD1	-	TRBV7-9	TRBJ2-3	CATNRGLEGTDTQYF	TGTGCCACCAACAGGGGCCTCGAGGGCACAGATACGCAGTATTTT
TRBD1	-	TRBV7-9	TRBJ1-4	CASSRGQNEKLFF	TGTGCCAGCAGCCGGGGACAGAATGAAAAACTGTTTTTT
TRBD1	once	TRBV28	TRBJ1-2	CASSYGTGYGYTF	TGTGCCAGCAGTTATGGGACAGGGTATGGCTACACCTTC
-	-	TRBV30	TRBJ1-2	CAWSSQGSNGYTF	TGTGCCTGGAGCAGTCAGGGGTCAAACGGCTACACCTTC
-	few	TRBV19	TRBJ2-1	CASSIGGWGANEQFF	TGTGCCAGTAGTATAGGAGGGTGGGGAGCTAATGAGCAGTTCTTC
TRBD1	-	TRBV18	TRBJ1-2	CASSRTGTGVTSANYGYTF	TGTGCCAGCTCACGAACCGGGACAGGGGTCACGTCAGCTAACTATGGCTACACCTTC
-	large	TRBV7-2	TRBJ2-7	CASSPGLGTYEQYF	TGTGCCAGCAGCCCGGGACTCGGCACCTACGAGCAGTACTTC
-	-	TRBV5-1	TRBJ1-1	CASSFKAPGDTEAFF	TGCGCCAGCAGCTTTAAGGCTCCGGGGGACACTGAAGCTTTCTTT
TRBD2	-	TRBV7-2	TRBJ2-7	CASSSSGTSGYEQYF	TGTGCCAGCAGCTCTAGCGGGACTAGCGGCTACGAGCAGTACTTC
-	-	TRBV4-3	TRBJ1-1	CASSQWQGGGEAFF	TGCGCCAGCAGCCAATGGCAGGGTGGTGGTGAAGCTTTCTTT
TRBD2	-	TRBV12-5	TRBJ2-7	CASGQRLAGMRIHEQYF	TGTGCTAGTGGCCAAAGACTAGCGGGAATGAGGATTCACGAGCAGTACTTC
TRBD2	-	TRBV7-2	TRBJ2-7	CASSSTTSGRLAQYF	TGTGCCAGCAGCTCGACAACTAGCGGGAGATTAGCGCAGTACTTC
-	-	TRBV6-1	TRBJ1-5	CASSEDLVDTPFQPQHF	TGTGCCAGCAGTGAGGATCTCGTGGACACACCTTTTCAGCCCCAGCATTTT
-	-	TRBV6-6	TRBJ2-5	CASSNLKGVETQYF	TGTGCCAGCAGCAATTTAAAGGGAGTAGAGACCCAGTACTTC
TRBD2	-	TRBV7-2	TRBJ2-7	CASSFGIAGPYEQYF	TGTGCCAGCAGCTTTGGCATAGCGGGACCCTACGAGCAGTACTTC
TRBD2	-	TRBV7-7	TRBJ2-5	CASSPVSGRAKETQYF	TGTGCTAGCAGCCCCGTTAGCGGGAGGGCAAAGGAGACCCAGTACTTC
-	-	TRBV6-5	TRBJ1-2	CASNPISRGDYGYTF	TGTGCCAGCAACCCAATCAGCAGGGGAGACTATGGCTACACCTTC
TRBD2	-	TRBV11-2	TRBJ2-7	CASSPTSGVYEQYF	TGTGCCAGCAGCCCGACTAGCGGAGTCTACGAGCAGTACTTC
TRBD1	once	TRBV19	TRBJ2-2	CASSYPGGTGELFF	TGTGCCAGTAGTTATCCAGGGGGCACCGGGGAGCTGTTTTTT
-	-	TRBV9	TRBJ2-5	CASSVGTQETQYF	TGTGCCAGCAGCGTAGGGACACAAGAGACCCAGTACTTC